The source of this T cell receptor beta chain is a study of OX40 agonist ivuxolimab in advanced cancers. Study-wide background: Participants averaged 60 years of age (range roughly 23 to 80) and were approximately 81% male. One patient with hepatocellular carcinoma and two with cutaneous melanoma, three in all, had partial responses.

Study observations and caveats: Antigen specificity of clonally expanded peripheral T cells was not established. Low normalized T-cell clonal expansion was also seen in some nonresponders.

Sequenced by immunoSEQ multiplex PCR; TCRdb stores in-frame clones only, minus some. Among about 79,000 clones listed, approximately 94% were seen once. The V end was cut by 3 bases, the J end by 6 bases, with 15 bases between. The CDR3 contains 14 residues. CDR1 and CDR2 (germline): SGHTA, FQGNSA. As regards this clone: Its specificity is unknown.

Sample: CD4+ or CD8+ T cells sorted from blood, taken in a trial of the OX40 agonist ivuxolimab. J is TRBJ2-7 and V is TRBV7-2, with D uncertain. This clonotype originated in an adult with an advanced solid tumor such as melanoma, head and neck, liver or kidney cancer. The CDR3 DNA is TGTGCCAGCAGCTTTATGGGCCGGGTTGGCGAGCAGTACTTC. It translates to CASSFMGRVGEQYF.